Here is one T cell receptor (beta chain) with its context. The assay was immunoSEQ multiplex PCR, and TCRdb's table has in-frame clones only and misses some. The table shows over 100,000 clones, with about 92% occurring only once. This sample was included in a study of control samples from healthy donors and cancer patients. Germline V CDR1 and CDR2: MNHEY, SMNVEV (reference sequence). The CDR3 has 13 residues. Trimming pared 8 bases from V and 7 bases from J, leaving 12 bases between. The sequenced sample was blood. The clonotype was recovered from a woman younger than 30 in good health. This chain joins TRBV27 and TRBJ1-6; D is ambiguous. The CDR3 sequence: CASRWAPNSPLHF. The CDR3, as DNA: TGTGCCAGCCGGTGGGCCCCAAATTCACCCCTCCACTTT.